This TCR beta chain emerged from a study of T cell responses to AZD1222 COVID-19 vaccine. Study findings and constraints: Seropositive status at baseline applied to only five to seven AZD1222 recipients. Spike-specific TCR depth and breadth grew after two AZD1222 doses. Repertoire sampling occurred only after the peak T cell response.

This clone was seen just once. Its target is not known. Only in-frame clones appear in the TCRdb table, and some are missing; sequencing was by immunoSEQ multiplex PCR. The sample holds 140,000 to 150,000 clones; over 80% are singletons and the top ten take 3.8%. The length of the CDR3 is 12 residues. Germline assignment: CDR1 KGHSH and CDR2 LQKENI. The germline V and J ends were trimmed by 6 bases and 7 bases, with 12 bases remaining between them. Whether given at about 4 or about 12 weeks, second doses were pooled. V and J are TRBV18 and TRBJ1-1; no firm D call. The source of this sequence is an adult who received the AZD1222 COVID-19 vaccine. Material: peripheral blood, obtained 28 days after the second AZD1222 dose. This chain's CDR3 is CASSLPLGEAFF. CDR3 coding DNA: TGTGCCAGCTCGCTACCACTGGGTGAAGCTTTCTTT.